These T cell receptor beta chains were read from a single sample in a study of blood T cell repertoires in COVID-19. Produced via immunoSEQ multiplex PCR; TCRdb's table is partial and in-frame only. The sample has 300,000 to 350,000 clones; 90% are singletons. Sequenced: PBMCs or T cells enriched from blood (not recorded which). These TCRs come from a woman between 25 and 40 years old who had been exposed to COVID-19. The CDR3 runs from the conserved cysteine through the conserved F or W. Each record gives: J gene, D gene, clone size, V gene, CDR3 protein, CDR3 DNA. The D gene is left open where the match is weak. A clone size is listed for some rows: how often the clone was seen (once, few, many), or a class if it is expanded.

>TRBJ1-2|TRBD1|NA|TRBV29-1
CSVQGANTNYGYTF
TGCAGCGTTCAGGGGGCCAATACTAACTATGGCTACACCTTC
>TRBJ1-2|TRBD1|NA|TRBV4-1
CASSPDRGNYGYTF
TGCGCCAGCAGCCCGGACAGGGGGAACTATGGCTACACCTTC
>TRBJ2-7|NA|NA|TRBV29-1
CSVEQGGSYEQYF
TGCAGCGTTGAACAGGGGGGCTCCTACGAGCAGTACTTC
>TRBJ2-3|TRBD2|NA|TRBV2
CASSEWGTSVTADTQYF
TGTGCCAGCAGTGAATGGGGGACTAGCGTCACCGCAGATACGCAGTATTTT
>TRBJ2-1|TRBD2|many|TRBV4-2
CASSRDTSGGFNEQFF
TGTGCCAGCAGCCGAGATACTAGCGGGGGGTTTAATGAGCAGTTCTTC
>TRBJ1-1|NA|NA|TRBV12-1
CASSFNLLTGHTEAFF
TGTGCCAGCAGCTTTAACCTCTTGACAGGGCACACTGAAGCTTTCTTT
>TRBJ2-3|NA|NA|TRBV4-2
CASSQGAPSTDTQYF
TGTGCCAGCAGCCAGGGGGCTCCTAGCACAGATACGCAGTATTTT
>TRBJ2-7|NA|NA|TRBV20-1
CSAKSTYEQYF
TGCAGTGCAAAGTCGACTTACGAGCAGTACTTC
>TRBJ1-3|TRBD1|NA|TRBV6-1
CASSESQGALNTIYF
TGTGCCAGCAGTGAATCACAGGGGGCCTTAAACACCATATATTTT
>TRBJ1-6|TRBD1|NA|TRBV7-6
CASSTFGQGGNSPLHF
TGTGCCAGCAGCACTTTCGGACAGGGGGGGAATTCACCCCTCCACTTT
>TRBJ2-3|NA|NA|TRBV5-1
CASSADNWSTQYF
TGCGCCAGCAGCGCGGATAATTGGAGTACGCAGTATTTT
>TRBJ1-6|NA|NA|TRBV5-1
CASSLGIRGENSPLHF
TGCGCCAGCAGCTTGGGAATTCGGGGTGAAAATTCACCCCTCCACTTT
>TRBJ1-6|TRBD1|NA|TRBV5-6
CASSTSGQGYNSPLHF
TGTGCCAGCAGCACGAGTGGACAGGGGTATAATTCACCCCTCCACTTT
>TRBJ1-5|NA|once|TRBV9
CASSPRTVQPQHF
TGTGCCAGCAGCCCCCGGACTGTTCAGCCCCAGCATTTT
>TRBJ2-1|NA|NA|TRBV6-5
CASSYAPGRNEQFF
TGTGCCAGCAGTTACGCCCCGGGGAGGAATGAGCAGTTCTTC
>TRBJ2-5|NA|NA|TRBV5-1
CASSTGGRETQYF
TGCGCCAGCAGCACAGGAGGGAGGGAGACCCAGTACTTC
>TRBJ2-1|TRBD2|NA|TRBV5-8
CASSLMTSGYNEQFF
TGTGCCAGCAGCTTGATGACTAGCGGGTACAATGAGCAGTTCTTC
>TRBJ2-7|NA|NA|TRBV19
CASSIRQGSEQYF
TGTGCCAGTAGTATTAGGCAGGGGAGTGAGCAGTACTTC
>TRBJ2-7|TRBD2|NA|TRBV9
CASSLRLAGEQYF
TGTGCCAGCAGCTTGAGACTAGCTGGCGAGCAGTACTTC
>TRBJ1-2|TRBD1|NA|TRBV7-8
CASSLMISGQEYGYTF
TGTGCCAGCAGCTTAATGATTAGTGGACAGGAATATGGCTACACCTTC
>TRBJ1-2|TRBD1|few|TRBV18
CASSPKIDRVNYTF
TGTGCCAGCTCACCAAAAATTGACAGGGTTAACTACACCTTC
>TRBJ1-4|TRBD1|NA|TRBV9
CASSRTGVGEKLFF
TGTGCCAGCAGCAGGACAGGGGTAGGCGAAAAACTGTTTTTT
>TRBJ2-5|TRBD1|once|TRBV29-1
CSVYGQGGVSQYF
TGCAGCGTTTATGGACAGGGAGGAGTAAGCCAGTACTTC
>TRBJ1-3|NA|few|TRBV7-9
CASSEVQMGNTIYF
TGTGCCAGCAGCGAGGTCCAGATGGGAAACACCATATATTTT
>TRBJ1-2|NA|NA|TRBV18
CASSPLREGYNYGYTF
TGTGCCAGCTCACCCCTCCGAGAGGGTTATAACTATGGCTACACCTTC
>TRBJ2-7|TRBD1|NA|TRBV3-1/TRBV3-2
CASSQPGQMDEQYF
TGTGCCAGCAGCCAACCGGGACAGATGGACGAGCAGTACTTC
>TRBJ2-5|TRBD2|once|TRBV5-1
CASSLGLLAGVQETQYF
TGCGCCAGCAGCTTGGGTTTACTAGCGGGGGTTCAAGAGACCCAGTACTTC
>TRBJ1-1|NA|NA|TRBV27
CASSPQTMNTEAFF
TGTGCCAGCAGTCCCCAAACAATGAACACTGAAGCTTTCTTT
>TRBJ1-5|NA|NA|TRBV18
CASSRQVEQPQHF
TGTGCCAGCTCACGACAGGTTGAACAGCCCCAGCATTTT
>TRBJ2-3|TRBD2|NA|TRBV5-1
CASRTGLAGISTDTQYF
TGCGCCAGCAGAACGGGACTAGCGGGGATTAGCACAGATACGCAGTATTTT
>TRBJ2-1|NA|once|TRBV21-1
CASSNTSGGAYNEQFF
TGTGCCAGCAGCAATACTAGCGGGGGGGCCTACAATGAGCAGTTCTTC
>TRBJ2-5|NA|NA|TRBV6-5
CASFLGVPPETQYF
TGTGCCAGCTTCCTGGGCGTACCTCCAGAGACCCAGTACTTC
>TRBJ1-1|NA|NA|TRBV10-2
CASADGGNTEAFF
TGCGCCAGCGCGGACGGGGGAAACACTGAAGCTTTCTTT
>TRBJ1-1|NA|NA|TRBV11-3
CASSLGSGEAFF
TGTGCCAGCAGCTTAGGGTCCGGTGAAGCTTTCTTT
>TRBJ1-6|TRBD1|NA|TRBV20-1
CSASKGQGHNSPLHF
TGCAGTGCTAGTAAAGGACAGGGGCATAATTCACCCCTCCACTTT
>TRBJ1-2|TRBD1|NA|TRBV5-5
CASSLARGTGGQFYGYTF
TGTGCCAGCAGCCTGGCCCGGGGGACAGGGGGCCAATTTTATGGCTACACCTTC